This T cell receptor (beta chain) was captured in a study of Ad26.COV2.S vaccination and SARS-CoV-2 variants. Whole-study context: Intramuscular Ad26.COV2.S doses were given once or twice, 56 days apart.

As for treatment: 15 to 20 received Ad26.COV2.S at low or high dose, single or two shots; 5 received placebo; per-sample allocation not given. Sampling was performed 63 days after the first vaccine or placebo injection. Findings and caveats of the study: Overall T cell responses may have been underestimated by the analyses of TCR breadth and depth. Vaccine recipients and placebo recipients showed similar non-spike TCR breadth.

As for this clone: Its cognate antigen is unknown.

TCRdb keeps only in-frame clones here, not all; method: immunoSEQ multiplex PCR. Of roughly 700,000 clones in the sample, approximately 88% are singletons; the top ten hold roughly 1.5%. The CDR3 consists of 16 residues. V gave up 1 base and J gave up 2 bases, with 15 bases separating them. The germline V gene has CDR1 LGHNA and CDR2 YSLEER. The chain links TRBV4-3 to TRBJ2-7; the D call may be TRBD1 or TRBD2 (5 bases each). The source is a person aged 18-60 years who received the Ad26.COV2.S COVID-19 vaccine or a placebo. Sample: peripheral blood, taken in a trial of Ad26.COV2.S vaccine versus placebo. The CDR3 sequence: CASSQVIGTVPYEQYF. The CDR3 DNA follows: TGCGCCAGCAGCCAAGTGATCGGGACCGTACCCTACGAGCAGTACTTC.